This T cell receptor beta chain was recovered during a study of T cell changes during pregnancy in multiple sclerosis (dated by TCRdb to between 2019 and 2020). Study-level background: The study examined how the T cell repertoire changed over the course of pregnancy in women with multiple sclerosis.

Comments on this clone: What this receptor recognizes is not known. Per-base quality was not reported, and no clone a single base away is much larger than it.

The library was generated by the immunoSEQ multiplex PCR assay. Entries here come from immuneACCESS through TCRdb and include only in-frame sequences with V and J called. Some clones fail to appear in such tables; in the studies checked, an unresolved V gene covers under half of the shortfall, and the cause of the remainder is unknown. This sample lists tens of thousands of clones; roughly 93% were detected once. 3.5% to 5.5% of the sample lies in the top ten. The germline V gene gives CDR1 as MGHRA and CDR2 as YSYEKL. Spanning cysteine to phenylalanine, the CDR3 consists of 15 amino acids. Of the read, only the CDR3 DNA is kept; its 45 bases are in frame from base 1. Trimming removed 5 bases from V and 5 bases from J; the gene matches leave 8 bases unexplained.

This clonotype originated in a female donor in good health, enrolled as a control in a pregnancy study. This sequence uses TRBV4-1 and TRBJ1-4, with 7 bases in between that match TRBD1. Here the sequenced sample was peripheral blood, taken in the second trimester of pregnancy. The CDR3 protein: CASSAGQSKNEKLFF. The sequenced DNA: TGCGCCAGCAGCGCGGGACAGAGTAAAAATGAAAAACTGTTTTTT.